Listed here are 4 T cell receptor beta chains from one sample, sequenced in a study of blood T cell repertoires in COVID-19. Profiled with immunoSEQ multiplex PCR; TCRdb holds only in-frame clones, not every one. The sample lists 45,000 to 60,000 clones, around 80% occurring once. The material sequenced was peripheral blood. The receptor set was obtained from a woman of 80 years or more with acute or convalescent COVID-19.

CDR3 residues: CASSPATSFYEQYF. The CDR3, as DNA: TGTGCCAGCAGCCCAGCGACTAGTTTCTACGAGCAGTACTTC. The gene calls are TRBV7-2 and TRBJ2-7, with D possibly being TRBD2 (6 bases). The germline gives CDR1 SGHTA, CDR2 FQGNSA. The CDR3 loop spans 14 amino acids. Trimming took 5 bases from V and 3 from J, leaving 14 bases between them. The variable domain in full, completed from reference TRBV7-2 and TRBJ2-7, reads GAGVSQSPSNKVTEKGKDVELRCDPISGHTALYWYRQSLGQGLEFLIYFQGNSAPDKSGLPSDRFSAERTGGSVSTLTIQRTQQEDSAVYLCASSPATSFYEQYFGPGTRLTVT.

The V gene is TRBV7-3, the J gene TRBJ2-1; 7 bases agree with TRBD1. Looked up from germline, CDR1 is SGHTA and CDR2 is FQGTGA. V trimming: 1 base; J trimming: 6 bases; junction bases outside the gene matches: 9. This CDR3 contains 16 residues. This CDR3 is CASSLRGQTGSNEQFF. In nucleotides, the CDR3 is TGTGCCAGCAGCTTAAGAGGCCAGACAGGGAGCAATGAGCAGTTCTTC.

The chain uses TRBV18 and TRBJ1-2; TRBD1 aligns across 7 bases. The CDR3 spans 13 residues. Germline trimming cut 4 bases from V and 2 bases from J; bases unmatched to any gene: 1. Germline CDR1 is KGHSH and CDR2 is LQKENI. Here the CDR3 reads CASSQDRNYGYTF. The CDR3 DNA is TGTGCCAGCTCACAGGACAGGAACTATGGCTACACCTTC.

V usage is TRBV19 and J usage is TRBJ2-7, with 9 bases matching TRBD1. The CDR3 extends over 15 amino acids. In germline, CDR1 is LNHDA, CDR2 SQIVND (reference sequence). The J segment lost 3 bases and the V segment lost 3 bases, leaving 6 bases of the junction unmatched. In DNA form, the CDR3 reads TGTGCCAGTAGTATGCGGACAGGGGCAAGCTACGAGCAGTACTTC. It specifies CASSMRTGASYEQYF.